The clone carrying this TCR beta chain was detected only a few times. The CDR3 has 16 amino acids. CDR1 MDHEN and CDR2 SYDVKM come from the germline V gene. J lost 5 bases, V lost 6 bases, and 12 bases had no gene match. MiXCR, run by TCRdb on the RT-PCR reads, gives a single entry per CDR3 protein. The profile shows roughly 290,000 distinct CDR3 sequences, 21% of them singletons. The data are from a study of response to subunit inactivated influenza vaccine. The TCR sequence derives from a man aged 45 to 75 who received an inactivated influenza vaccine. V is TRBV28 and J is TRBJ2-1, with 8 bases identical to TRBD2. The specimen comprised PBMCs from blood, sampled 21 months after vaccination. The CDR3 region is CASRPQTSAYDNEQFF. The CDR3 nucleotides are TGTGCCAGCAGACCTCAGACTAGCGCGTATGACAATGAGCAGTTCTTC.